This T cell receptor beta chain derives from a study of cytomegalovirus exposure and HLA in healthy donors. Study results and caveats: Presence/absence analyses treated sequencing depth as roughly uniform across donors. V- and J-gene trimming of TCR beta was linked (in a later analysis) to a missense DCLRE1C variant.

Points on this clone: What it binds is not known.

This PCR relied on a set of 60 Vbeta primers and 13 Jbeta primers. TCRdb's table, derived via immunoSEQ multiplex PCR, lists solely in-frame clones and lacks some. Of 180,000 or so clones in the sample, 60% to 80% were seen once. V lost 4 bases and J lost 6; bases outside the gene matches: 5. The CDR3 totals 14 residues. Germline V gene sequence: CDR1 MDHEN, CDR2 SYDVKM. Though probably carrying unrecorded immune exposures, donors were nominally healthy at sampling. Specimen: PBMCs. The origin of this receptor is a woman in her forties in good health and CMV-seropositive. The chain couples TRBV28 to TRBJ2-7, with 11 bases that match TRBD2. CDR3 DNA sequence: TGTGCCAGCAGTTCTCCGGGACTAGCGGCCGAGCAGTACTTC. Translated: CASSSPGLAAEQYF.